This TCR beta chain was observed in a study of cytomegalovirus exposure and HLA in healthy donors. Whole-study context: The same platform was used for the 120 validation repertoires and the 600 to 700 first-cohort repertoires, a later analysis reported. The study's findings and limits: In the approximately 120 validation repertoires, a later analysis found that first-cohort TCR clusters tended to co-occur. Associated with cytomegalovirus, according to the listing, were 170 or so TCR beta chains.

Concerning this clone: Its antigen is not identified.

This CDR3 is built from 13 residues. Trimming left V 1 base short and J 4 bases short, with 8 bases between. In germline, CDR1 is GTSNPN, CDR2 SVGIG (reference sequence). Repertoires were generated with immunoSEQ multiplex PCR, while TCRdb's copy carries only in-frame clones and drops some. The sample consists of approximately 110,000 clones, about 86% of them appearing once. The sequenced sample was PBMCs. The rearrangement joins TRBV30 to TRBJ1-3, with a tentative D call TRBD1 (5 bases). This TCR was recovered from a young woman in good health and CMV-seropositive. The CDR3 spells CAWSAGRGNTIYF. The DNA of the CDR3 is TGTGCCTGGAGTGCAGGGAGGGGAAACACCATATATTTT.